This T cell receptor beta chain was sequenced during a study of blood T cell repertoires in COVID-19. Per the germline V gene, CDR1 is SEHNR and CDR2 is FQNEAQ (reference sequence). The CDR3 consists of 14 residues. Germline trimming cut 3 bases from V and 5 bases from J; bases unmatched to any gene: 3. Only in-frame clones appear in the TCRdb table, and some are missing; sequencing was by immunoSEQ multiplex PCR. The sample yields approximately 120,000 clones, about 81% seen once. The clonotype comes from a man aged 25-40 years with COVID-19, enrolled during active disease. The source material was peripheral blood. The chain links TRBV7-9 to TRBJ2-2; 7 nucleotides line up with TRBD1. For the CDR3, the DNA is TGTGCCAGCAGCTTGCCACAGGGGACCGGGGAGCTGTTTTTT. Protein sequence: CASSLPQGTGELFF. The variable domain in full, with the rest retrieved from reference TRBV7-9 and TRBJ2-2, is DTGVSQNPRHKITKRGQNVTFRCDPISEHNRLYWYRQTLGQGPEFLTYFQNEAQLEKSRLLSDRFSAERPKGSFSTLEIQRTEQGDSAMYLCASSLPQGTGELFFGEGSRLTVL.